The following is a T cell receptor beta chain sequence with its context. The CDR3 is 15 amino acids. Per germline, CDR1 KGHDR and CDR2 SFDVKD. Unmatched junction bases numbered 8, after V lost 4 bases and J lost 10 bases. The data derive from a study of blood T cell repertoires in COVID-19. The overall study: Material from acute and convalescent COVID-19 was sourced from the United States, Italy and Spain.

This table comes from immunoSEQ multiplex PCR, and its TCRdb copy is limited to in-frame clones, with some not included. Among nearly 250,000 clones, 70% to 90% were seen once, and the ten largest hold over 7.5%. Sequencing was performed on PBMCs or T cells enriched from blood (not recorded which). The rearrangement joins TRBV24-1 to TRBJ2-1; 11 bases are shared with TRBD1. This receptor was obtained from a woman aged 45-65 years with acute COVID-19. The CDR3 here is CATSDPGTGGREQFF. In nucleotides, the CDR3 is TGTGCCACCAGTGACCCCGGGACAGGGGGGAGGGAGCAGTTCTTC.